These 31 T cell receptor beta chains share one sample of origin, sequenced in a study of blood T cell repertoires in COVID-19. Profiled with immunoSEQ multiplex PCR; TCRdb holds only in-frame clones, not every one. The sample holds roughly 260,000 clones; 88% are singletons and the top ten take 2.1%. Sample: peripheral blood. All receptors derive from a woman between 40 and 50 years old who had recovered from COVID-19.

The chain couples TRBV15 to TRBJ1-5, with 7 bases aligning to TRBD1. Germline trimming cut 4 bases from V and 7 bases from J; bases unmatched to any gene: 7. Germline loops: CDR1 LNHNV, CDR2 YYDKDF (reference sequence). The CDR3 extends over 14 amino acids. The CDR3 sequence: CATSIYRGEQPQHF. DNA for the CDR3: TGTGCCACCAGCATATACAGGGGAGAACAGCCCCAGCATTTT.

This CDR3 reads CASYTSLGLAGGRSSYEQYF. The CDR3 DNA reads TGCGCCAGTTACACCTCTTTGGGACTAGCGGGAGGGAGGAGCTCCTACGAGCAGTACTTC. The V and J genes are TRBV5-1 and TRBJ2-7; 16 nucleotides align to TRBD2. The CDR3 sequence is 20 residues long. V was pared by 8 bases and J by 0 bases, with 17 bases of the junction left unmatched. CDR1 is SGHRS and CDR2 is YFSETQ in the germline V gene.

The chain joins TRBV12-5 to TRBJ1-5, with D tentatively TRBD1 (6 bases). The V and J ends lost 10 bases and 0 bases respectively, with 13 bases between them. Looked up from germline, CDR1 is LGHNT and CDR2 is FRNRAP. The CDR3 consists of 14 residues. The CDR3 bases are TGTGCTATCCCGCAGGGGTATAGCAATCAGCCCCAGCATTTT. This encodes CAIPQGYSNQPQHF.

CDR3 DNA: TGCGCCAGCAGCCGACGACTAGCGGGGGACTACAATGAGCAGTTCTTC. It translates to CASSRRLAGDYNEQFF. The chain couples TRBV4-3 to TRBJ2-1, with 12 bases lining up with TRBD2. Germline loops: CDR1 LGHNA, CDR2 YSLEER. The CDR3 is 16 amino acids. Trimming cost V 4 bases and J 3 bases; bases outside gene matches: 4.

In its sample, this clone was seen a few times. The chain employs TRBV6-5 and TRBJ1-6; TRBD1 matches 9 bases. The trim removed 4 bases at V and 7 bases at J, leaving 5 bases unmatched. CDR1 and CDR2 (germline): MNHEY, SVGAGI. This CDR3 has 15 amino acids. CDR3 sequence reads: CASSFLGTGNSPLHF. In DNA form, the CDR3 reads TGTGCCAGCAGTTTCCTTGGGACAGGGAATTCACCCCTCCACTTT.

This chain uses TRBV14 with TRBJ2-7; weak D call: TRBD1 (6 bases). V was trimmed by 6 bases and J by 7 bases, leaving 19 bases between them. Germline V gives CDR1 SGHDN, CDR2 FVKESK. The CDR3 runs 14 residues. The CDR3 loop reads CASRGGLSTGEQYF. The CDR3 region has the DNA TGTGCCAGCAGGGGCGGACTCTCTACAGGGGAGCAGTACTTC.

J is TRBJ2-4 and V is TRBV5-4, with TRBD2 identical over 13 bases. J gave up 7 bases and V 3 bases, and 7 bases lay outside the gene matches. The CDR3 is made up of 16 amino acids. CDR1 SGHNT and CDR2 YYREEE come from the germline V gene (reference sequence). CDR3 bases: TGTGCCAGCAGCTCCCAGACTAGCGGGAGGATGAACATTCAGTACTTC. Protein product: CASSSQTSGRMNIQYF.

The chain couples TRBV12-3 or TRBV12-4 to TRBJ1-1, with unresolved D. This CDR3 region has 13 residues. V lost 5 bases to trimming and J lost 1 base, with 8 bases between them. The CDR3, as DNA: TGTGCCAGCAGTCACGGAGGGAACACTGAAGCTTTCTTT. This codes for CASSHGGNTEAFF.

CDR3 loop: CASSLLAGNLYEQYF. The CDR3 DNA follows: TGTGCCAGCAGTTTACTAGCGGGGAATCTCTACGAGCAGTACTTC. V is TRBV27 and J is TRBJ2-7; 9 bases line up with TRBD2. With V trimmed by 2 bases and J by 3 bases, 5 bases remained unmatched. CDR3 length: 15 amino acids. Germline loops: CDR1 MNHEY, CDR2 SMNVEV (reference sequence).

The chain uses TRBV28 and TRBJ2-7; possible D gene TRBD2, 7 bases. Germline V gene lookup returns CDR1 MDHEN and CDR2 SYDVKM. The germline V and J ends were trimmed by 6 bases and 6 bases, with 21 bases remaining between them. CDR3 size: 15 residues. The CDR3 DNA reads TGTGCCAGCAGAAGGGGGGAAGCGGGGAGGGGCGAGCAGTACTTC. Residues: CASRRGEAGRGEQYF.

The rearrangement uses TRBV7-6 and TRBJ2-5, with 10 bases matching TRBD2. There are 15 residues in the CDR3. After removal of 8 bases from V and 2 bases from J, the junction contained 8 bases not matched to a gene. Germline assignment: CDR1 SGHVS and CDR2 FNYEAQ. CDR3 sequence (DNA): TGTGCCAGCGGCCCTAGCGGGAGTGTTCAAGAGACCCAGTACTTC. Translating gives CASGPSGSVQETQYF.

The chain combines TRBV5-4 with TRBJ2-7; TRBD1 matches 8 bases. CDR1 SGHNT and CDR2 YYREEE come from the germline V gene (reference sequence). This CDR3 is 14 amino acids long. V shed 3 bases and J 3 bases; nucleotides not matched to a gene: 5. Here the CDR3 reads CASSSRQGIYEQYF. In DNA, the CDR3 is TGTGCCAGCAGCTCCCGACAGGGGATCTACGAGCAGTACTTC.

V is TRBV9 and J is TRBJ2-3, with D perhaps TRBD1 (5 bases). The CDR3 extends over 13 amino acids. V shed 7 bases and J shed 1 base, with 10 bases lying between them. Germline loops: CDR1 SGDLS, CDR2 YYNGEE. The CDR3 DNA reads TGTGCCAGCTCGGCAGGGCGCACAGATACGCAGTATTTT. Its translation: CASSAGRTDTQYF.

This chain links TRBV6-2 or TRBV6-3 with TRBJ2-7; 7 bases are a match to TRBD1. Losses at the gene ends were 5 bases for V and 2 bases for J; bases not matched to a gene: 3. The CDR3 loop spans 13 amino acids. From germline, CDR1 is MNHEY and CDR2 SVGEGT. As DNA, the CDR3 is TGTGCCAGCAGTCGGACAGGAACCTACGAGCAGTACTTC. This codes for CASSRTGTYEQYF.

The chain employs TRBV9 and TRBJ2-5; D might be TRBD2 (6 bases). Trimming left V 1 base short and J 0 bases short, with 13 bases between. From germline, CDR1 is SGDLS and CDR2 YYNGEE. This CDR3 contains 16 residues. CDR3 in DNA: TGTGCCAGCAGCGTATTTGCCGGGGGTGACCAAGAGACCCAGTACTTC. Protein product: CASSVFAGGDQETQYF.

Many counts were recorded for this clone. The V call is TRBV27, the J call TRBJ1-1, with 8 bases aligning to TRBD1. V was clipped by 5 bases and J by 1 base; unmatched bases: 9. The CDR3 is 16 residues long. CDR1 is MNHEY and CDR2 is SMNVEV in the germline V gene (reference sequence). The CDR3 DNA reads TGTGCCAGCAGTCCGTCCCTCGGGACAGGGAACACTGAAGCTTTCTTT. Translated: CASSPSLGTGNTEAFF.

The rearrangement uses TRBV6-5 and TRBJ1-5; TRBD1 agrees at 8 bases. Germline V gene data show CDR1 as MNHEY and CDR2 as SVGAGI. The V and J ends lost 6 bases and 9 bases, in that order; junction bases with no gene match: 7. The CDR3 sequence is 13 residues long. The CDR3: CASRLQGAGPQHF. CDR3 DNA: TGTGCCAGCAGGCTTCAGGGGGCTGGGCCCCAGCATTTT.

The rearrangement links TRBV11-3 to TRBJ2-1; tentative D call: TRBD2 (6 bases). CDR1 and CDR2 (germline): SGHNT, YENEEA. The germline V and J ends were trimmed by 1 base and 9 bases, with 13 bases remaining between them. There are 14 residues in the CDR3. In nucleotides, the CDR3 is TGTGCCAGCAGCTTAGTGGCGGGATACGGTGAGCAGTTCTTC. Translating gives CASSLVAGYGEQFF.

This clone turned up a few times. V usage is TRBV4-2 and J usage is TRBJ2-6; 8 nucleotides match TRBD1. The CDR3 covers 17 residues. From germline, CDR1 is LGHNA and CDR2 YNFKEQ. The junction had 5 bases not matched to a gene; V was cut back by 3 bases and J by 1 base. This CDR3 reads CASSQGDRLSGANVLTF. CDR3 sequence (DNA): TGTGCCAGCAGCCAGGGGGACAGGCTATCTGGGGCCAACGTCCTGACTTTC.

This clone appeared a single time. This chain links TRBV28 with TRBJ1-5; D possibly corresponds to TRBD1 (6 bases). Trimming took off 7 bases at V and 11 bases at J, with 12 bases between the two ends. Germline CDR1 and CDR2: MDHEN and SYDVKM. This CDR3 has 11 amino acids. DNA for the CDR3: TGTGCCAGCATGATTGGGGACACCCAGCATTTT. Its protein is CASMIGDTQHF.

V usage is TRBV3-1 (or the pseudogene TRBV3-2) and J usage is TRBJ1-1; 12 bases map to TRBD1. The CDR3 is 15 amino acids. Germline lookup yields CDR1 LGHDT and CDR2 YNNKEL (reference sequence). J lost 3 bases, V lost 3 bases, and 2 bases had no gene match. DNA of the CDR3: TGTGCCAGCAGCCATTGGGACAGGGGGCACACTGAAGCTTTCTTT. Protein sequence: CASSHWDRGHTEAFF.

This CDR3 reads CASSPGTSWGGETQYF. CDR3 DNA sequence: TGCGCCAGCAGCCCGGGGACTAGCTGGGGGGGAGAGACCCAGTACTTC. This chain connects TRBV4-1 to TRBJ2-5; 9 nucleotides agree with TRBD2. Per germline, CDR1 MGHRA and CDR2 YSYEKL. Trimming removed 4 bases from V and 4 bases from J; junction bases left unmatched: 10. This CDR3 spans 16 amino acids.

This clone was seen only a few times. V is TRBV6-5 and J is TRBJ2-2, with a weak D call TRBD2 (6 bases). Germline lookup yields CDR1 MNHEY and CDR2 SVGAGI. The CDR3 is 14 amino acids. V was pared by 6 bases and J by 6 bases, with 14 bases between. For the CDR3, the DNA is TGTGCCAGCAGGGAGGGGACGAGTCCCGGGGAGCTGTTTTTT. Translating gives CASREGTSPGELFF.

The chain joins TRBV27 to TRBJ2-7, with TRBD1 as a possible D gene (5 bases). This CDR3 has 15 residues. Germline CDR1 MNHEY, CDR2 SMNVEV (reference sequence). Trimming removed 6 bases from V and 2 bases from J, with 17 bases in between. The CDR3 region is CASSRLRGFAYEQYF. CDR3 DNA: TGTGCCAGCAGCCGTCTTAGGGGATTCGCCTACGAGCAGTACTTC.

CDR3 sequence reads: CASSDSGTGNEKLFF. CDR3 DNA sequence: TGTGCCAGCAGTGATTCCGGGACAGGAAATGAAAAACTGTTTTTT. The rearrangement links TRBV25-1 to TRBJ1-4, with TRBD1 matching 8 bases. Trimming took 3 bases from V and 5 from J; bases not matched to a gene: 5. This CDR3 is 15 amino acids long. Germline values: CDR1 MGHDK, CDR2 SYGVNS.

V gene TRBV9 combines with J gene TRBJ1-4, with D perhaps TRBD1 (6 bases). The CDR3 extends over 15 amino acids. Trimming took 0 bases from V and 8 from J, leaving 14 bases between them. CDR1 SGDLS and CDR2 YYNGEE come from the germline V gene. The CDR3 reads CASSVGSGVSEKLFF. The CDR3 DNA follows: TGTGCCAGCAGCGTAGGGTCAGGGGTTAGCGAAAAACTGTTTTTT.

CDR3 nucleotides: TGTGCCAGCAGCCGGACAGGGACGGATGGCTACACCTTC. This encodes CASSRTGTDGYTF. The V call is TRBV5-4, the J call TRBJ1-2, with TRBD1 matching over 8 bases. The CDR3 extends over 13 amino acids. Germline values: CDR1 SGHNT, CDR2 YYREEE (reference sequence). V lost 4 bases to trimming and J lost 6 bases; unmatched junction nucleotides: 5.

With respect to this clone: The sample has other DNA sequences that encode this CDR3 too. V is TRBV5-1 and J is TRBJ2-3, with TRBD2 identical over 15 bases. The CDR3 covers 15 residues. Germline lookup yields CDR1 SGHRS and CDR2 YFSETQ. J was trimmed by 4 bases and V by 3 bases; bases with no gene match: 0. The DNA of the CDR3 is TGCGCCAGCAGCTGGACTAGCGGGGGGGCAGATACGCAGTATTTT. It is translated as CASSWTSGGADTQYF.

The rearrangement uses TRBV28 and TRBJ1-5, with D possibly matching TRBD1 (6 bases). This CDR3 comprises 18 residues. V was shortened by 5 bases and J by 3 bases, with 23 bases between the two germline ends. Germline assignment: CDR1 MDHEN and CDR2 SYDVKM. CDR3 sequence: CASSRYPAGGGVNQPQHF. DNA of the CDR3: TGTGCCAGCAGTAGATACCCGGCGGGAGGGGGTGTCAATCAGCCCCAGCATTTT.

The genes are TRBV2 and TRBJ1-6; D is perhaps TRBD1 (6 bases). Germline V gene data show CDR1 as SNHLY and CDR2 as FYNNEI. The CDR3 has 15 amino acids. V lost 7 bases to trimming and J lost 3 bases, with 13 bases between them. CDR3 residues: CASIRDTSYNSPLHF. CDR3 nucleotides: TGTGCCAGCATACGGGACACCAGCTATAATTCACCCCTCCACTTT.

J is TRBJ2-5 and V is TRBV24-1; 9 bases match TRBD1. CDR3 length: 15 amino acids. V gave up 4 bases and J gave up 1 base; unmatched junction bases: 3. The V gene's germline CDR1 is KGHDR and CDR2 SFDVKD. CDR3 coding DNA: TGTGCCACCAGTGAAACAGGGGGCGGCCAAGAGACCCAGTACTTC. Its protein product is CATSETGGGQETQYF.